This is a list of T cell receptor beta chains from one sample in a study of T cell repertoires in cytomegalovirus infection. These TCRs' antigens remain unknown. TCRdb reprocessed the reads with MiXCR, giving one entry per CDR3 protein. The sample records about 130,000 distinct CDR3 sequences, around 30% being singletons. Sequences were derived from CD8+ T cells from cultured PBMCs, sampled from culture after CMV antigen stimulation. These receptors were obtained from a human donor in good health (CMV status not recorded). Some clones in this sample may be carry-over from other donors' samples. Each CDR3 is given with its conserved first and last residue. The D gene is left open where the match is weak. Rows give clone size only sometimes, using once, few, many, or a class for an expanded clone.

d_call	v_call	clone_size	cdr3_length	j_call	cdr3_aa	cdr3_nt
TRBD1	TRBV18	.	19	TRBJ2-6	CASSPIRDRGSSGANVLTF	TGTGCCAGCTCACCAATCCGGGACAGGGGAAGCTCTGGGGCCAACGTCCTGACTTTC
.	TRBV5-1	few	13	TRBJ2-3	CASSFERPDTQYF	TGCGCCAGCAGCTTTGAAAGGCCGGATACGCAGTATTTT
.	TRBV20-1	.	13	TRBJ2-7	CSARETATYEQYF	TGCAGTGCTAGAGAAACAGCGACCTACGAGCAGTACTTC
.	TRBV7-9	.	17	TRBJ1-2	CASSPSILPRVAYGYTF	TGTGCCAGCAGCCCTTCGATCCTTCCCAGGGTTGCGTATGGCTACACCTTC
.	TRBV5-1	.	14	TRBJ2-7	CASSSPLNSYEQYF	TGCGCCAGCAGCTCCCCCCTCAACTCCTACGAGCAGTACTTC
.	TRBV7-2	few	13	TRBJ2-7	CASSPTGLGEQYF	TGTGCCAGCAGCCCAACAGGGCTGGGGGAGCAGTACTTC
.	TRBV28	few	13	TRBJ1-1	CASSLQGYTEAFF	TGTGCCAGCAGTCTACAGGGATACACTGAAGCTTTCTTT
.	TRBV7-9	few	15	TRBJ2-1	CASIPGAVPYNEQFF	TGTGCCAGCATTCCGGGGGCGGTCCCCTACAATGAGCAGTTCTTC
.	TRBV6-9	.	16	TRBJ1-6	CVSSYDMGLIYSPLHF	TGTGTCAGCAGTTACGACATGGGACTCATCTATTCACCCCTCCACTTT
.	TRBV6-8	.	16	TRBJ1-5	CASSYPAKYSNQPQHF	TGTGCCAGCAGTTACCCGGCAAAATATAGCAATCAGCCCCAGCATTTT
.	TRBV7-6	few	14	TRBJ1-6	CASSLSDRNSPLHF	TGTGCCAGCAGCTTGAGTGACAGAAATTCACCCCTCCACTTT
.	TRBV7-9	.	13	TRBJ1-1	CASKDGVGTEAFF	TGTGCCTCTAAGGACGGGGTGGGCACTGAAGCTTTCTTT
.	TRBV2	.	11	TRBJ2-5	CASSEGETQYF	TGTGCCAGCAGCGAGGGGGAGACCCAGTACTTC
TRBD2	TRBV27	few	17	TRBJ2-3	CASSPTLAGALTDTQYF	TGTGCCAGCAGTCCCACCTTAGCGGGGGCCCTCACAGATACGCAGTATTTT
.	TRBV12-3/TRBV12-4	.	12	TRBJ1-1	CASTGAPTEAFF	TGTGCCAGCACAGGGGCTCCCACTGAAGCTTTCTTT
.	TRBV28	.	15	TRBJ1-1	CASSSPPSGRAEAFF	TGTGCCAGCAGTTCGCCCCCGTCAGGGAGAGCTGAAGCTTTCTTT
TRBD1	TRBV7-8	many	15	TRBJ1-5	CASSPSTGSDQPQHF	TGTGCCAGCAGCCCCTCGACAGGGAGTGATCAGCCCCAGCATTTT
.	TRBV6-1	many	16	TRBJ1-5	CASSEPAGASNQPQHF	TGTGCCAGCAGTGAACCCGCGGGAGCTAGCAATCAGCCCCAGCATTTT
.	TRBV12-3/TRBV12-4	.	15	TRBJ2-7	CASSLRPSGYDEQYF	TGTGCCAGCAGTTTACGCCCCTCGGGTTACGACGAGCAGTACTTC
TRBD2	TRBV7-6	many	16	TRBJ2-7	CASSPYLAGGHYEQYF	TGTGCCAGCAGCCCCTACTTAGCGGGGGGCCACTACGAGCAGTACTTC
TRBD1	TRBV7-9	many	13	TRBJ2-5	CAITGQGLETQYF	TGTGCCATCACGGGACAGGGACTAGAGACCCAGTACTTC
.	TRBV9	many	15	TRBJ2-3	CASSLEIGRTDTQYF	TGTGCCAGCAGCCTGGAAATAGGTCGCACAGATACGCAGTATTTT
.	TRBV24-1	few	16	TRBJ2-7	CATAGRGALSSYEQYF	TGTGCCACCGCGGGCAGGGGCGCCCTTAGCTCCTACGAGCAGTACTTC
TRBD2	TRBV7-9	few	15	TRBJ2-1	CASSSPGLAENEQFF	TGTGCCAGCAGCTCACCGGGACTAGCGGAGAATGAGCAGTTCTTC
.	TRBV25-1	.	15	TRBJ2-1	CASSYSLSSYNEQFF	TGTGCCAGCAGCTACTCCCTAAGCTCCTACAATGAGCAGTTCTTC
.	TRBV28	.	14	TRBJ2-5	CASSFLGNQETQYF	TGTGCCAGCAGTTTTTTAGGGAACCAAGAGACCCAGTACTTC
.	TRBV11-2	.	16	TRBJ1-1	CASSLWPTQGHAEAFF	TGTGCCAGCAGCTTATGGCCTACGCAGGGTCATGCTGAAGCTTTCTTT
TRBD1	TRBV7-8	many	16	TRBJ1-1	CASSFPLTGANTEAFF	TGTGCCAGCAGCTTCCCCCTGACAGGGGCGAACACTGAAGCTTTCTTT
.	TRBV20-1	few	14	TRBJ1-5	CSARDRDTYQPQHF	TGCAGTGCTAGAGATCGGGACACCTATCAGCCCCAGCATTTT
TRBD2	TRBV4-1	many	15	TRBJ2-2	CASSQGLAGPGELFF	TGCGCCAGCAGCCAAGGACTAGCCGGACCCGGGGAGCTGTTTTTT
.	TRBV7-2	few	14	TRBJ2-1	CASSRLQVGNEQFF	TGTGCCAGCAGCAGGCTACAGGTTGGCAATGAGCAGTTCTTC
TRBD1	TRBV27	.	15	TRBJ1-6	CASSTYSGGESPLHF	TGTGCCAGCAGTACTTACTCAGGGGGAGAGTCACCCCTCCACTTT
.	TRBV11-3	few	13	TRBJ1-6	CASSRDRTATLHF	TGTGCCAGCAGCCGTGACAGGACGGCGACCCTCCACTTT
.	TRBV15	.	14	TRBJ1-5	CATSNRDGNQPQHF	TGTGCCACCAGCAACCGGGACGGTAATCAGCCCCAGCATTTT
TRBD2	TRBV20-1	few	16	TRBJ2-7	CSATGLALSGTYEQYF	TGCAGTGCTACTGGACTAGCGCTCTCTGGGACCTACGAGCAGTACTTC
.	TRBV7-2	few	13	TRBJ1-5	CASSLVLWHPQHF	TGTGCCAGCAGCTTAGTTTTATGGCACCCCCAGCATTTT
TRBD2	TRBV7-4	few	15	TRBJ2-3	CASSPGTSLTDTQYF	TGTGCCAGCAGCCCTGGGACTAGCCTCACAGATACGCAGTATTTT
.	TRBV5-8	few	16	TRBJ1-5	CASSLDGLQSNQPQHF	TGTGCCAGCAGCTTGGACGGACTGCAAAGCAATCAGCCCCAGCATTTT
TRBD1	TRBV3-1	few	13	TRBJ2-1	CASSPTGMAEQFF	TGTGCCAGCAGCCCGACAGGGATGGCTGAGCAGTTCTTC
.	TRBV28	few	13	TRBJ2-7	CASIGISSYEQYF	TGTGCCAGCATCGGGATCAGCTCCTACGAGCAGTACTTC
.	TRBV28	.	15	TRBJ2-3	CASSFRGRGVDTQYF	TGTGCCAGCAGTTTCCGCGGCAGGGGAGTAGATACGCAGTATTTT
.	TRBV7-4	few	14	TRBJ2-5	CASSFDTEQETQYF	TGTGCCAGCAGCTTCGACACGGAACAAGAGACCCAGTACTTC
.	TRBV27	few	14	TRBJ2-1	CASKEGGSYNEQFF	TGTGCCAGCAAGGAGGGGGGCTCCTACAATGAGCAGTTCTTC
.	TRBV4-1	.	15	TRBJ1-6	CASSPFWVVYSPLHF	TGCGCCAGCAGCCCGTTTTGGGTTGTTTATTCACCCCTCCACTTT
.	TRBV23-1	.	14	TRBJ1-1	CASSQWHGNTEAFF	TGCGCCAGCAGTCAATGGCACGGAAACACTGAAGCTTTCTTT
.	TRBV6-5	many	13	TRBJ1-2	CASSYSGDYGYTF	TGTGCCAGCAGTTACTCGGGGGACTATGGCTACACCTTC
.	TRBV28	.	13	TRBJ2-3	CASSLLVQDTQYF	TGTGCCAGCAGTTTACTAGTCCAAGATACGCAGTATTTT
TRBD2	TRBV5-8	.	16	TRBJ2-3	CASSQGAGDLTDTQYF	TGTGCCAGCAGCCAGGGAGCGGGGGACCTCACAGATACGCAGTATTTT
.	TRBV2	.	16	TRBJ1-5	CASSDSLRFYYQPQHF	TGTGCCAGCAGCGACAGTCTTCGCTTCTATTATCAGCCCCAGCATTTT
.	TRBV11-2	few	14	TRBJ1-1	CASSLVSLRTEAFF	TGTGCCAGCAGCTTAGTTTCCCTCAGGACTGAAGCTTTCTTT
.	TRBV20-1	.	15	TRBJ2-3	CSARGWGGAGDTQYF	TGCAGTGCTAGAGGATGGGGGGGGGCGGGAGATACGCAGTATTTT
.	TRBV2	many	12	TRBJ2-1	CASSAREVEQFF	TGTGCCAGCAGTGCCAGGGAGGTTGAGCAGTTCTTC
TRBD1	TRBV27	.	13	TRBJ2-7	CASSPNRGGEQYF	TGTGCCAGCAGCCCCAACAGGGGCGGGGAGCAGTACTTC
TRBD1	TRBV13	many	14	TRBJ2-7	CASSTRQGTYEQYF	TGTGCCAGCAGCACCCGACAGGGAACCTACGAGCAGTACTTC
.	TRBV29-1	.	11	TRBJ2-7	CSVQRGFEQYF	TGCAGCGTCCAGCGCGGGTTTGAGCAGTACTTC
.	TRBV2	.	16	TRBJ2-3	CASSDGVVGGADTQYF	TGTGCCAGCAGTGATGGCGTTGTGGGAGGAGCAGATACGCAGTATTTT
TRBD1	TRBV27	.	15	TRBJ2-7	CASSLLGDRTYEQYF	TGTGCCAGCAGTTTATTGGGGGACAGAACCTACGAGCAGTACTTC